This is a list of T cell receptor beta chains from one sample in a study of graft-versus-host responses after intestinal transplantation. Clones were read by immunoSEQ multiplex PCR, and TCRdb kept only the in-frame ones, dropping some. The repertoire holds fewer than 65,000 clones, with approximately 88% as singletons. The antigens these receptors bind are not known. The source was unstimulated CD4+ T cells sorted from spleen or lymph node cells, collected before transplant. Source of these receptors: a human donor who was the organ donor for an intestinal transplant. Both conserved end residues are part of each CDR3. D genes are given only for firm matches. Only some rows state a clone size, as once, few, many or a class for expanded clones.

d_call,j_call,clone_size,v_call,cdr3_nt,cdr3_aa
TRBD1,TRBJ2-3,once,TRBV30,TGTGCCTGGAGTTTAACGACAGGGGCGGTTACAGATACGCAGTATTTT,CAWSLTTGAVTDTQYF
TRBD2,TRBJ2-5,-,TRBV7-9,TGTGCCAGCAGCCGAGGACTAGCGGGGGCGGAGACCCAGTACTTC,CASSRGLAGAETQYF
-,TRBJ1-2,-,TRBV10-2,TGCGCCAGCTCACGCGGGGGGGGCTACACCTTC,CASSRGGGYTF
TRBD1,TRBJ2-5,-,TRBV2,TGTGCCAGCAGTGAAGACAGGGGGTCCCAAGAGACCCAGTACTTC,CASSEDRGSQETQYF
TRBD2,TRBJ2-1,once,TRBV6-5,TGTGCCAGCAGTCTCGGACTAGCGGGAGTCAATGAGCAGTTCTTC,CASSLGLAGVNEQFF
-,TRBJ2-7,-,TRBV19,TGTGCCAGTAGCAAAACGGGAGCAGAATACGAGCAGTACTTC,CASSKTGAEYEQYF
TRBD1,TRBJ2-7,-,TRBV6-5,TGTGCCAGCAGAGGACAGGCCTCCTACGAGCAGTACTTC,CASRGQASYEQYF
TRBD2,TRBJ2-7,-,TRBV5-6,TGTGCCAGCAGCCTAGCGGGAGGGCCTGGCGAGCAGTACTTC,CASSLAGGPGEQYF
TRBD1,TRBJ1-2,-,TRBV2,TGTGCCAGCAGTGGAGACAGGGTACAATATGGCTACACCTTC,CASSGDRVQYGYTF
TRBD1,TRBJ2-7,-,TRBV7-8,TGTGCCAGCAGCCCTGGACAGGGAACCTACGAGCAGTACTTC,CASSPGQGTYEQYF
-,TRBJ1-2,-,TRBV30,TGTGCCGGGCGGGATCGATCGGACTATGGCTACACCTTC,CAGRDRSDYGYTF